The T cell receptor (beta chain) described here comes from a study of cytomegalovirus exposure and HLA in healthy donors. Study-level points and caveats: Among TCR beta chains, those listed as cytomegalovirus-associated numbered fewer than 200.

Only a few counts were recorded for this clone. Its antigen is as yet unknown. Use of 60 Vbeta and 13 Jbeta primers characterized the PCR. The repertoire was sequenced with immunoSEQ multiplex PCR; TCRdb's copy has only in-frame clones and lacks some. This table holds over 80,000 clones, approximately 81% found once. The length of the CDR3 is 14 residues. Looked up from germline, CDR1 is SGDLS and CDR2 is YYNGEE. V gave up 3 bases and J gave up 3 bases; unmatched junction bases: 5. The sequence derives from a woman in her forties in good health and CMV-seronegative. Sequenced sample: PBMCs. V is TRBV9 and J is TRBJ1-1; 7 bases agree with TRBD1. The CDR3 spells CASSAGQVHTEAFF. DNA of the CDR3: TGTGCCAGCAGCGCCGGACAGGTCCACACTGAAGCTTTCTTT.